This T cell receptor (beta chain) was recorded in a study of prognosis after radiotherapy for stage I lung cancer. Genomic DNA served as the source from which two-round multiplex PCR generated TCR beta CDR3 amplicons. Individual primers that were specific to each TRBV and TRBJ gene served in first-round PCR. TCRdb analysed the multiplex PCR reads with MiXCR anew, one entry per CDR3 protein. The data show around 30,000 distinct CDR3 sequences, 25% to 40% seen once. Germline V gene data show CDR1 as SEHNR and CDR2 as FQNEAQ (reference sequence). The CDR3 contains 14 residues. V lost 1 base, J lost 5 bases, and 11 bases lay in between.

The chain employs TRBV7-9 and TRBJ1-1; D is possibly TRBD1 (5 bases). The sequenced sample was PBMCs, obtained before or after stereotactic body radiation therapy (not recorded which). The clonotype originates from a donor over 45 with non-small cell lung cancer. CDR3 loop: CASSLDAGLTEAFF. DNA for the CDR3: TGTGCCAGCAGCTTAGACGCAGGGTTGACTGAAGCTTTCTTT.